These 17 T cell receptor beta chains originate from one sample sequenced in a study of beta chain features in type 1 diabetes. Study results and caveats: Shorter TCRB CDR3s, moderately but significantly so, were found in Type 1 diabetes patients in all four CD4+ subsets.

Every bit of the isolated RNA underwent reverse transcription, so sequencing read expressed TCRB transcripts. Here immunoSEQ multiplex PCR was the method, and the copy in TCRdb shows in-frame clones only, minus some. The table lists about 99,000 clones, 25% to 35% of them singletons. For these receptors, no antigen is known. The sample was central memory CD4+ T cells from blood. The receptors here all came from a woman under 30 with type 1 diabetes.

This clone was observed a few times. The chain links TRBV7-2 to TRBJ2-1; possibly TRBD1 for D (6 bases). The CDR3 is made up of 15 amino acids. V was cut by 7 bases and J by 3 bases, with 16 bases left in between. Germline V gene lookup returns CDR1 SGHTA and CDR2 FQGNSA. The CDR3 is CASTIPGQFYNEQFF. CDR3 DNA: TGTGCCAGCACCATACCCGGACAGTTCTACAATGAGCAGTTCTTC.

The chain employs TRBV6-5 and TRBJ2-4, with a tentative D call TRBD1 (6 bases). V lost 6 bases and J 3 bases, leaving 9 bases between the germline ends. Germline CDR1 is MNHEY and CDR2 is SVGAGI. The CDR3 loop spans 13 amino acids. The CDR3 nucleotides are TGTGCCAGCAGAGGACAGTACAAAAACATTCAGTACTTC. Translated: CASRGQYKNIQYF.

This clone turned up a few times. The chain has TRBV5-4 and TRBJ2-1, with unresolved D. V lost 0 bases and J 5 bases, leaving 12 bases between the germline ends. This CDR3 contains 15 residues. The germline CDR1 and CDR2 sequences are SGHNT and YYREEE (reference sequence). In DNA form, the CDR3 reads TGTGCCAGCAGCTTGGGCTCACTCACTCACAATGAGCAGTTCTTC. Amino acids: CASSLGSLTHNEQFF.

The chain couples TRBV19 to TRBJ1-5; TRBD1 matches at 7 bases. The V segment lost 7 bases and the J segment 1 base; nucleotides outside the gene matches: 10. Germline values: CDR1 LNHDA, CDR2 SQIVND (reference sequence). The length of the CDR3 is 16 residues. Written as DNA, the CDR3 is TGTGCCAGTAAGGGCAGGGGGGATGGGAGCAATCAGCCCCAGCATTTT. This translates into CASKGRGDGSNQPQHF. The variable domain in full, with the rest retrieved from reference TRBV19 and TRBJ1-5, is DGGITQSPKYLFRKEGQNVTLSCEQNLNHDAMYWYRQDPGQGLRLIYYSQIVNDFQKGDIAEGYSVSREKKESFPLTVTSAQKNPTAFYLCASKGRGDGSNQPQHFGDGTRLSIL.

This chain uses TRBV5-4 with TRBJ2-7, with 10 bases that match TRBD1. The V segment lost 4 bases and the J segment 5 bases; nucleotides outside the gene matches: 9. The CDR3 is 15 amino acids. Germline V lookup: CDR1 SGHNT, CDR2 YYREEE (reference sequence). Here the CDR3 DNA reads TGTGCCAGCAGCCAGCCGGGACAGGGGCTCAACGAGCAGTACTTC. This codes for CASSQPGQGLNEQYF. Using reference TRBV5-4 and TRBJ2-7 for the parts outside the CDR3, the full variable domain is ETGVTQSPTHLIKTRGQQVTLRCSSQSGHNTVSWYQQALGQGPQFIFQYYREEENGRGNFPPRFSGLQFPNYSSELNVNALELDDSALYLCASSQPGQGLNEQYFGPGTRLTVT.

This sequence joins TRBV30 and TRBJ1-1; D may be TRBD1 (5 bases). This CDR3 region has 11 residues. V was clipped by 7 bases and J by 3 bases, with 9 bases between them. Germline lookup yields CDR1 GTSNPN and CDR2 SVGIG (reference sequence). Here the CDR3 reads CASQGDTEAFF. Written as DNA, the CDR3 is TGTGCCTCTCAGGGCGACACTGAAGCTTTCTTT.

The chain is built from TRBV5-1 and TRBJ2-3; D is perhaps TRBD1 (5 bases). This CDR3 spans 13 amino acids. Trimming left V 1 base short and J 6 bases short, with 9 bases between. Per germline, CDR1 SGHRS and CDR2 YFSETQ. CDR3 in DNA: TGCGCCAGCAGCTTGCGACAGTTTGATACGCAGTATTTT. It codes for CASSLRQFDTQYF.

The rearrangement uses TRBV7-6 and TRBJ2-5, with D unresolved. V was trimmed by 0 bases and J by 1 base, leaving 3 bases between them. This CDR3 is 13 amino acids long. The germline V gene has CDR1 SGHVS and CDR2 FNYEAQ. The CDR3 nucleotides are TGTGCCAGCAGCTTAGCTAGCCAAGAGACCCAGTACTTC. Residues: CASSLASQETQYF. The variable domain in full, with the rest retrieved from reference TRBV7-6 and TRBJ2-5, is GAGVSQSPRYKVTKRGQDVALRCDPISGHVSLYWYRQALGQGPEFLTYFNYEAQQDKSGLPNDRFSAERPEGSISTLTIQRTEQRDSAMYRCASSLASQETQYFGPGTRLLVL.

This clone was seen more than once but under ten times. This CDR3 is CASSPNTDTQYF. In DNA, the CDR3 is TGTGCCAGCTCACCTAACACAGATACGCAGTATTTT. J is TRBJ2-3 and V is TRBV18; D uncertain. CDR1 KGHSH and CDR2 LQKENI come from the germline V gene. This CDR3 is built from 12 residues. The V end was cut by 3 bases, the J end by 2 bases, with 3 bases between.

This clone came up a few times. This rearrangement joins TRBV2 to TRBJ2-6; possibly TRBD1 for D (5 bases). This CDR3 spans 16 amino acids. Germline V CDR1 and CDR2: SNHLY, FYNNEI. The V gene lost 7 bases and the J gene lost 0 bases, with 13 bases spanning the gap. The CDR3 sequence: CASKSIQVSGANVLTF. CDR3 sequence (DNA): TGTGCCAGCAAATCCATACAGGTCTCTGGGGCCAACGTCCTGACTTTC.

This clone was detected only a few times. The gene calls are TRBV27 and TRBJ2-1; 7 bases are shared with TRBD1. Germline V gene data show CDR1 as MNHEY and CDR2 as SMNVEV (reference sequence). With 7 bases clipped from V and 5 bases from J, the junction kept 8 bases outside the gene matches. The CDR3 is 14 residues long. The CDR3 loop is CASNRQGKNNEQFF. DNA for the CDR3: TGTGCCAGCAATCGACAGGGCAAAAACAATGAGCAGTTCTTC.

The rearrangement links TRBV6-6 to TRBJ1-2; no reliable D call. The germline gives CDR1 MNHNY, CDR2 SVGAGI (reference sequence). V was cut by 4 bases and J by 2 bases, with 2 bases left in between. CDR3 size: 11 residues. The CDR3 spells CASSLNYGYTF. For the CDR3, the DNA is TGTGCCAGCAGTTTAAACTATGGCTACACCTTC.

This clone was seen a few times. This rearrangement joins TRBV28 to TRBJ2-5, with 7 bases identical to TRBD1. This CDR3 is 14 amino acids long. The junction had 10 bases not matched to a gene; V was cut back by 5 bases and J by 7 bases. Per germline, CDR1 MDHEN and CDR2 SYDVKM. The CDR3 loop is CASSPGQPGGTQYF. The CDR3 nucleotides read TGTGCCAGCAGTCCGGGACAGCCTGGGGGGACCCAGTACTTC.

This clone was seen ten or more times. This chain links TRBV11-2 with TRBJ2-3; maybe TRBD2 (5 bases). The length of the CDR3 is 13 residues. CDR1 is SGHAT and CDR2 is FQNNGV in the germline V gene. Trimming took 6 bases from V and 3 from J, leaving 10 bases between them. CDR3 in DNA: TGTGCCAGCAGTATGGACTCTACAGATACGCAGTATTTT. Its translation: CASSMDSTDTQYF.

V gene TRBV28 combines with J gene TRBJ2-1, with TRBD2 identical over 8 bases. The junction had 14 bases not matched to a gene; V was cut back by 5 bases and J by 8 bases. This CDR3 has 16 amino acids. Germline-derived CDR1 and CDR2 are MDHEN and SYDVKM. The CDR3 sequence: CASSTPGAGDLYEQFF. The CDR3 DNA is TGTGCCAGCAGTACTCCAGGAGCGGGAGATTTATATGAGCAGTTCTTC. Full variable domain (rest looked up from reference TRBV28 and TRBJ2-1): DVKVTQSSRYLVKRTGEKVFLECVQDMDHENMFWYRQDPGLGLRLIYFSYDVKMKEKGDIPEGYSVSREKKERFSLILESASTNQTSMYLCASSTPGAGDLYEQFFGPGTRLTVL.

The chain has TRBV2 and TRBJ2-2; 8 nucleotides match TRBD1. V lost 8 bases and J lost 5; bases outside the gene matches: 10. CDR3 size: 15 residues. CDR1 and CDR2 from the germline V gene are SNHLY and FYNNEI. CDR3 sequence (DNA): TGTGCCAGCCGTTCCGGACAGGGTATGACCGGGGAGCTGTTTTTT. The encoded protein is CASRSGQGMTGELFF.

This clone was seen a few times. This chain joins TRBV28 and TRBJ2-6; D ambiguous. Germline V lookup: CDR1 MDHEN, CDR2 SYDVKM. V lost 3 bases to trimming and J lost 0 bases, with 6 bases between them. There are 15 residues in the CDR3. The CDR3 DNA sequence: TGTGCCAGCAGTTTTTCCCTCTCTGGGGCCAACGTCCTGACTTTC. Protein: CASSFSLSGANVLTF.